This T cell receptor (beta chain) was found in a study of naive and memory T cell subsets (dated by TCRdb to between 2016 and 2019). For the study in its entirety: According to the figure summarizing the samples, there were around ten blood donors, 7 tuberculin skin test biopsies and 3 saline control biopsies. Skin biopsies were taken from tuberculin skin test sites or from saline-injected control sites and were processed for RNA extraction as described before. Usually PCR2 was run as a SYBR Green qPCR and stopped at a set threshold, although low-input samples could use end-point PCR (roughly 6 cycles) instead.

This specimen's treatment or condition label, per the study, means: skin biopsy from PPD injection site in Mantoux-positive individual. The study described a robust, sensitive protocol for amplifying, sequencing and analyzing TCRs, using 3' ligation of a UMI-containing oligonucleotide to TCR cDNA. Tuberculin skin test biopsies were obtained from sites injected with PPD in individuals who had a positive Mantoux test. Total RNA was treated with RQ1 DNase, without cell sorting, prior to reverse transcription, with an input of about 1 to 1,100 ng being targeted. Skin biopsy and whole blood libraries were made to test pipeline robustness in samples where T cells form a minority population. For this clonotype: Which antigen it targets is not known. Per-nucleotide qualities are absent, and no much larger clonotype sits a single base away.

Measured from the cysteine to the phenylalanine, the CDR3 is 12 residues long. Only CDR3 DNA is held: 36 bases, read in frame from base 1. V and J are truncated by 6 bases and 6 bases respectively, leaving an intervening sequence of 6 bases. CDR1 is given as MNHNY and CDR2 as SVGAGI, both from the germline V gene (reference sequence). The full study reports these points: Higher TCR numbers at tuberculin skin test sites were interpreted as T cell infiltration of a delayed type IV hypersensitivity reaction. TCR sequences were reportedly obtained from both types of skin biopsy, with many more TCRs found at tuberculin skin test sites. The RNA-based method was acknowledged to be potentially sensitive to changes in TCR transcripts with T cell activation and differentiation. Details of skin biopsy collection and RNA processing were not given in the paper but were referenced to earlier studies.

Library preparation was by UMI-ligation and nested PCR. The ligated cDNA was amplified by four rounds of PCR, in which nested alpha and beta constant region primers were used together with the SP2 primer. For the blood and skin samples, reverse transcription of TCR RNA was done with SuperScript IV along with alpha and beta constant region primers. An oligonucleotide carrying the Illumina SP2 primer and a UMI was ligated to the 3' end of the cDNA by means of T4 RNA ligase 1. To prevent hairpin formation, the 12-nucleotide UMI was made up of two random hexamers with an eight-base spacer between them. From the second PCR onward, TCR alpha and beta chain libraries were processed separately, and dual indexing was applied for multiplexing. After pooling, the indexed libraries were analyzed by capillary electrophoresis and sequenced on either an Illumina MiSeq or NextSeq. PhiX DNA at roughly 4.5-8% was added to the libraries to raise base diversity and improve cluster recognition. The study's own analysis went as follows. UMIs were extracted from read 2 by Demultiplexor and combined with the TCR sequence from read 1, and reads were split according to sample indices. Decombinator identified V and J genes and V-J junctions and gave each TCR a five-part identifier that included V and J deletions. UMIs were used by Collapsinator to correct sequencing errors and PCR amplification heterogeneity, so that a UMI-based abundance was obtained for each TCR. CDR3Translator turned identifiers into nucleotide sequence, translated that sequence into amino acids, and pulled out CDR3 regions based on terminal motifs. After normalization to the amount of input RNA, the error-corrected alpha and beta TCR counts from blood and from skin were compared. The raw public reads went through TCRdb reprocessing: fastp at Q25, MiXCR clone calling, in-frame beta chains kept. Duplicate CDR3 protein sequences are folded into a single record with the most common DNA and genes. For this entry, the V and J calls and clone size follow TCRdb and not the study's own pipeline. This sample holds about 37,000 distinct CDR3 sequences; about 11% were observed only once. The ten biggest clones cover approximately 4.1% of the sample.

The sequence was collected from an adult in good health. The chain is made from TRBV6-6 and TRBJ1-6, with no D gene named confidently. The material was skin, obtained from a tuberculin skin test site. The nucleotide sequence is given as TGTGCCAGCAGCCCACCTAATTCACCCCTCCACTTT. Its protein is CASSPPNSPLHF.